The 18 T cell receptor beta chains reported below all come from one sample, sequenced in a study of T cells in tumors after PD-1 blockade. The data were produced by immunoSEQ multiplex PCR, yet TCRdb's version contains in-frame clones alone and is incomplete. The data show 6,500 to 9,500 clones, roughly two thirds seen once. Sequencing was performed on tumor tissue, taken after anti-PD-1 treatment. Every receptor here comes from a human donor with basal cell carcinoma.

This chain joins TRBV9 and TRBJ2-7, with 8 bases aligning to TRBD2. The trim removed 5 bases at V and 2 bases at J, leaving 9 bases unmatched. Per the germline V gene, CDR1 is SGDLS and CDR2 is YYNGEE. CDR3 size: 15 residues. The CDR3 here is CASSGPGLGPYEQYF. The CDR3 DNA reads TGTGCCAGCAGTGGACCGGGACTAGGCCCCTACGAGCAGTACTTC. Together with reference TRBV9 and TRBJ2-7, the CDR3 gives the full variable domain: DSGVTQTPKHLITATGQRVTLRCSPRSGDLSVYWYQQSLDQGLQFLIQYYNGEERAKGNILERFSAQQFPDLHSELNLSSLELGDSALYFCASSGPGLGPYEQYFGPGTRLTVT.

The chain has TRBV6-5 and TRBJ2-7; 7 bases match TRBD2. The V and J ends lost 0 bases and 3 bases, in that order; junction bases with no gene match: 5. The CDR3 totals 15 residues. Per the germline V gene, CDR1 is MNHEY and CDR2 is SVGAGI. CDR3 bases: TGTGCCAGCAGTTACTCTTTCCTAGCGGACTACGAGCAGTACTTC. It specifies CASSYSFLADYEQYF.

The chain couples TRBV12-5 to TRBJ2-7; D gene uncertain. The germline V and J ends were trimmed by 6 bases and 0 bases, with 9 bases remaining between them. The CDR3 is 13 amino acids. CDR1 is LGHNT and CDR2 is FRNRAP in the germline V gene. CDR3 sequence reads: CASGPGLSYEQYF. As DNA, the CDR3 is TGTGCTAGTGGCCCGGGCCTCTCCTACGAGCAGTACTTC. Supplemented by reference TRBV12-5 and TRBJ2-7, the full variable domain reads DARVTQTPRHKVTEMGQEVTMRCQPILGHNTVFWYRQTMMQGLELLAYFRNRAPLDDSGMPKDRFSAEMPDATLATLKIQPSEPRDSAVYFCASGPGLSYEQYFGPGTRLTVT.

The gene calls are TRBV24-1 and TRBJ2-4, with D possibly TRBD1 on 6 matching bases. The CDR3 is 16 amino acids. Germline V CDR1 and CDR2: KGHDR, SFDVKD. V was pared by 9 bases and J by 0 bases, with 17 bases between. The CDR3 DNA reads as TGTGCCACCGCCAACGTATCCAGGGGAGCCAAAAACATTCAGTACTTC. Translating gives CATANVSRGAKNIQYF.

The chain has TRBV5-4 and TRBJ1-1, with D perhaps TRBD1 (5 bases). The germline V and J ends were trimmed by 5 bases and 4 bases, with 12 bases remaining between them. CDR1 is SGHNT and CDR2 is YYREEE in the germline V gene (reference sequence). The CDR3 sequence is 13 residues long. CDR3 DNA sequence: TGTGCCAGCAGTGGGGGGACGGGCACTGAAGCTTTCTTT. The encoded protein is CASSGGTGTEAFF.

The chain links TRBV28 to TRBJ2-5, with 7 bases fitting TRBD1. With V trimmed by 5 bases and J by 5 bases, 5 bases remained unmatched. Per the germline V gene, CDR1 is MDHEN and CDR2 is SYDVKM. The CDR3 is made up of 13 amino acids. The CDR3 region is CASSGTGDETQYF. CDR3 nucleotides: TGTGCCAGCAGTGGAACAGGGGACGAGACCCAGTACTTC.

The rearrangement joins TRBV30 to TRBJ1-4, with TRBD1 as a possible D gene (6 bases). CDR1 is GTSNPN and CDR2 is SVGIG in the germline V gene (reference sequence). The CDR3 has 13 residues. V lost 8 bases and J lost 0, with 10 bases in between. The CDR3: CAAAGATNEKLFF. Here the CDR3 DNA reads TGTGCCGCCGCAGGGGCAACTAATGAAAAACTGTTTTTT.

This clone showed up just once. The chain couples TRBV28 to TRBJ2-7, with D possibly TRBD1 on 6 matching bases. From germline, CDR1 is MDHEN and CDR2 SYDVKM. V lost 2 bases, J lost 5 bases, and 22 bases lay in between. This CDR3 is 17 amino acids long. CDR3 sequence reads: CASSLGLTTGHPNEQYF. CDR3 DNA: TGTGCCAGCAGTTTAGGTCTTACTACAGGGCATCCCAACGAGCAGTACTTC.

The rearrangement joins TRBV27 to TRBJ2-2; TRBD2 agrees at 11 bases. The CDR3 has 17 residues. Germline V gives CDR1 MNHEY, CDR2 SMNVEV (reference sequence). V lost 5 bases and J lost 7; bases outside the gene matches: 12. CDR3 sequence reads: CASSPLSGTSGIGELFF. The CDR3 bases are TGTGCCAGCAGTCCACTCAGCGGGACTAGCGGAATCGGGGAGCTGTTTTTT.

This chain uses TRBV5-1 with TRBJ2-5; 9 bases are shared with TRBD2. CDR3 length: 15 amino acids. Germline CDR1 and CDR2: SGHRS and YFSETQ. Unmatched junction bases numbered 13, after V lost 4 bases and J lost 9 bases. CDR3 sequence reads: CASSPQTSGTQSQYF. The CDR3 coding sequence is TGCGCCAGCAGCCCCCAGACTAGCGGTACCCAATCCCAGTACTTC.

V usage is TRBV5-1 and J usage is TRBJ2-1, with D perhaps matching TRBD1 (6 bases). The CDR3 consists of 16 residues. Trimming shortened V by 0 bases and J by 5 bases, and 15 bases separated the two germline ends. CDR1 and CDR2 (germline): SGHRS, YFSETQ. The CDR3 spells CASSLEGTLAHNEQFF. The CDR3 DNA reads as TGCGCCAGCAGCTTGGAGGGGACATTAGCACACAATGAGCAGTTCTTC.

The chain couples TRBV28 to TRBJ2-7; D may correspond to TRBD1 or TRBD2 (6 bases each). Germline assignment: CDR1 MDHEN and CDR2 SYDVKM. The germline V and J ends were trimmed by 6 bases and 2 bases, with 17 bases remaining between them. This CDR3 region has 15 residues. CDR3 in DNA: TGTGCCAGCAGAATTGACACTAGGGGGGCCTACGAGCAGTACTTC. This gives the protein CASRIDTRGAYEQYF.

The gene calls are TRBV9 and TRBJ2-3; unclear D gene. Between the trimmed V and J ends, which lost 1 base and 0 bases, there was a span of 9 bases. Germline V gene data show CDR1 as SGDLS and CDR2 as YYNGEE. CDR3 length: 15 amino acids. CDR3 DNA: TGTGCCAGCAGCGTAACTATCACCAGCACAGATACGCAGTATTTT. Its translation is CASSVTITSTDTQYF.

The sample holds a few counts of this clone. The chain uses TRBV2 and TRBJ1-2; 8 bases match TRBD1. Germline CDR1 reads SNHLY; CDR2 reads FYNNEI. Trimming at V came to 3 bases and at J to 6 bases, leaving 3 bases not matched to a gene. The CDR3 contains 13 residues. The CDR3 DNA is TGTGCCAGCAGTGAGACAGGGGATCATGGCTACACCTTC. It translates to CASSETGDHGYTF.

The J gene is TRBJ2-7, the V gene TRBV9, with D unresolved. Germline CDR1 is SGDLS and CDR2 is YYNGEE. This CDR3 contains 14 residues. The V gene lost 0 bases and the J gene lost 0 bases, with 7 bases spanning the gap. The CDR3 nucleotides are TGTGCCAGCAGCGTAGGTGGGTTCTCCTACGAGCAGTACTTC. Translating gives CASSVGGFSYEQYF. Supplemented by reference TRBV9 and TRBJ2-7, the full variable domain reads DSGVTQTPKHLITATGQRVTLRCSPRSGDLSVYWYQQSLDQGLQFLIQYYNGEERAKGNILERFSAQQFPDLHSELNLSSLELGDSALYFCASSVGGFSYEQYFGPGTRLTVT.

This clone was seen a few times. The chain couples TRBV18 to TRBJ2-1; TRBD1 is a possible D gene (6 bases). CDR1 and CDR2 from the germline V gene are KGHSH and LQKENI. The V end lost 6 bases, the J end lost 9 bases, and 24 bases lay between the germline ends. CDR3 length: 16 amino acids. The CDR3 bases are TGTGCCAGCTCCCAGGGGATAAACCGGCAAATCTCTGAGCAGTTCTTC. It is translated as CASSQGINRQISEQFF.

The rearrangement joins TRBV5-6 to TRBJ2-1, with D unresolved. The CDR3 runs to 14 residues. Germline values: CDR1 SGHDT, CDR2 YYEEEE. V was trimmed by 4 bases and J by 1 base, leaving 9 bases between them. The CDR3 nucleotides are TGTGCCAGCAGCCCGTGGTCTTCCTACAATGAGCAGTTCTTC. Protein: CASSPWSSYNEQFF.

This clone is medium-sized within its sample. The CDR3 DNA reads TGTGCCAGCAGCTTTACAGTAGGGGCGAACTATGGCTACACCTTC. This translates into CASSFTVGANYGYTF. The chain joins TRBV7-2 to TRBJ1-2, with a tentative D call TRBD1 (5 bases). CDR3 length: 15 residues. V lost 3 bases to trimming and J lost 2 bases, with 13 bases between them. Germline CDR1 is SGHTA and CDR2 is FQGNSA.